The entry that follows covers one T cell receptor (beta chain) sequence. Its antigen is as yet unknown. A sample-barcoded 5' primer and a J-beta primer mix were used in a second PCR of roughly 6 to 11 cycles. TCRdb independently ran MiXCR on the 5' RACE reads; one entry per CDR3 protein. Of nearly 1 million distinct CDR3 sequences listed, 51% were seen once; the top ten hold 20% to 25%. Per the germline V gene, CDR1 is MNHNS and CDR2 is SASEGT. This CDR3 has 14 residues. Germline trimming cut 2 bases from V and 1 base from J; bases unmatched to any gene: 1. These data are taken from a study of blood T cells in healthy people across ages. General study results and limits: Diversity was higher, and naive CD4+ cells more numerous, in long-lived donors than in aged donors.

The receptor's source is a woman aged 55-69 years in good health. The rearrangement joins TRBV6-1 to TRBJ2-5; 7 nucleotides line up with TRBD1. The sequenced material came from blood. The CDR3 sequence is CASSERTGQETQYF. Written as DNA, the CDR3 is TGTGCCAGCAGTGAACGGACAGGCCAAGAGACCCAGTACTTC.